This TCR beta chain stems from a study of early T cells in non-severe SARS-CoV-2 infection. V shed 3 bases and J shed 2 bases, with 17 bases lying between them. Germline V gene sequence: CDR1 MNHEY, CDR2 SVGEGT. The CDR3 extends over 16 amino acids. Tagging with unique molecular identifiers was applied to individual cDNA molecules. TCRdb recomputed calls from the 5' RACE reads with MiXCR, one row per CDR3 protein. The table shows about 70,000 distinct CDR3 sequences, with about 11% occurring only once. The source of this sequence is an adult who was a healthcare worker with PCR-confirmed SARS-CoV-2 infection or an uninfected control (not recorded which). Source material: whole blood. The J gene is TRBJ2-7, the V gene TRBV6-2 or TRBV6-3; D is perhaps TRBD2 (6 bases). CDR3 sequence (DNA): TGTGCCAGCAGTTATCGGTTCGGGGCGGGACCCTACGAGCAGTACTTC. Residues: CASSYRFGAGPYEQYF.